This T cell receptor (beta chain) was captured by sequencing in a study of read filtering for tumor transcriptome and immune sequencing. Across the study: DNase treatment preceded whole-transcriptome library preparation. IR-seq gave about 4.05 to 11 million TCR reads per sample; RNA-seq gave roughly 80 to 1,400. The study's findings and limits: Even smaller IR-seq throughput identified most shared clonotypes.

This clonotype was detected ten times or more. Its antigen is still unknown. From around 440 ng of RNA, a library with molecular barcoded alpha/delta and beta/gamma adaptors was made. Each CDR3 protein is one row after TCRdb ran MiXCR on the reads. Counted here are around 65,000 distinct CDR3 sequences, about 21% occurring once; the ten biggest clones make up about 14%. Bone marrow was sampled from every patient at the time of active disease. The CDR3 spans 17 residues. Trimming stripped 0 bases from V and 1 base from J, with 15 bases between. The V gene's germline CDR1 is SGDLS and CDR2 YYNGEE. The sample consisted of a population of CD138-negative cells sorted from bone marrow. This chain uses TRBV9 with TRBJ2-3; D perhaps matches TRBD1 (6 bases). The sequence came from a donor at least 40 years old with multiple myeloma. CDR3: CASSVDLGDTRTDTQYF. For the CDR3, the DNA is TGTGCCAGCAGCGTAGATCTAGGGGACACCCGCACAGATACGCAGTATTTT.